This T cell receptor (beta chain) was profiled in a study of Tregs in tolerant kidney transplant recipients. Related graft donors supplied nonmyeloablative bone marrow transplants, and mixed chimerism was transient. Unstimulated Tregs (CD4+CD25+CD127-) and CD4+CD25- non-Tregs were sorted from PBMCs. In the case of this clone: Its antigen is still unknown. The read finishes 3 residues shy of the CDR3 end, and the germline J gene is used to complete it.

Germline lookup yields CDR1 MDHEN and CDR2 SYDVKM. The CDR3 has 15 residues. With 6 bases clipped from V and 0 bases from J, the junction kept 3 bases outside the gene matches. TCRdb's copy holds only in-frame clones and misses some; the assay was immunoSEQ multiplex PCR. The sample table includes about 6,300 clones. Study findings and constraints: Validation in larger populations is needed because few patients were studied. Donor-specific Treg expansion exceeded global Treg expansion in tolerant patients, suggesting antigen drive.

The TCR was taken from a human patient who received a combined kidney and bone marrow transplant. Certain T cells may be donor cells from the graft. Sample: CD4+ T cells from blood (PBMCs), taken 6 months after the transplant. The chain links TRBV28 to TRBJ2-1; TRBD2 matches at 9 bases. The CDR3 DNA, read in part, is TGTGCCAGCAGACTAGCGGGTATCTCCTACAATGAG. It is translated as CASRLAGISYNE. The CDR3 as a whole reads CASRLAGISYNEQFF.